The source of this T cell receptor (beta chain) is a study of blood T cells in healthy people across ages (dated by TCRdb to between 2014 and 2017). Regarding the complete study: In model experiments, template switching captured roughly one uniquely barcoded TCR beta cDNA molecule for every two T cells. Age-related changes in TCR beta repertoire diversity were measured in the study by deep sequencing normalized with unique cDNA molecular identifiers. Using the same blood draw, the study looked at two additional independent replicas of 1 million unique cDNA reads for two donors, one aged 18 to 30 and the other aged 80 or older. Four age groups were formed from the donors: young (average around 15 years), middle-aged (around 37), aged (about 62) and long-lived (around 82). Donors of different ages were randomly distributed across sequencing lanes to avoid experimental bias.

About this clonotype itself: This receptor's antigen is unknown. No qualities accompany the bases; no much larger clone lies one base away.

Systemically healthy Caucasian individuals from Russia, 39 in total and aged roughly 6 to 100 years, were included as donors. Each donor gave approximately 9.3 milliliters of peripheral blood, collected into EDTA-treated Vacutainer tubes. Ficoll-Paque density-gradient centrifugation was used to isolate PBMCs, with at least 7 million per sample. Total RNA, at least 6 micrograms per sample, was extracted from PBMCs with Trizol reagent. The percentages of naive CD45RAhigh/CD27high T cells were determined by flow cytometry on a PBMC aliquot from every donor. Library preparation was by 5' RACE. For sequencing, an Illumina HiSeq 2500 was employed. A second 7 to 11 cycle PCR used a sample-barcoded 5' primer and a J-beta primer mix. A unique molecular identifier was introduced onto each TCR beta cDNA molecule by a template-switch 5' adaptor carrying 12 random nucleotides. Each sample yielded at least 3 million CDR3-containing paired-end reads. The Mint cDNA synthesis kit, primed by a TRBC-specific oligonucleotide, was used to synthesize first-strand cDNA from all RNA. Following uracil-DNA glycosylase treatment, a first 18-cycle PCR with universal primers M1SS and BC2_uni_R was performed on all cDNA. The published analysis was carried out like this. Each sample was normalized by randomly selecting 1 million high-quality reads, each carrying a distinct molecular identifier. Reads sharing molecular identifiers were discarded rather than binned into consensus sequences. MiTCR, set to a Q25 quality threshold and the strictest error-elimination algorithm, was used for CDR3 identification, clonotype clustering and error correction. A nonparametric unseen species model with Euler transformation was used to estimate lower-bound total TCR beta diversity. The raw public data were reprocessed by TCRdb itself: fastp quality trimming at Q25, MiXCR clonotype calling, in-frame beta chains only. Rows with one shared CDR3 protein collapse into an entry with the most common genes and DNA. TCRdb, rather than the study authors, made the V and J calls. The sample contains about 1.4 million distinct CDR3 sequences, roughly 64% of them found a single time. In total, the top ten clones hold roughly 6.3% of the sample.

Germline trimming: 2 bases from V, 6 bases from J; junction bases outside gene matches: 8. CDR3 length: 16 amino acids, cysteine to phenylalanine. The read is trimmed to its CDR3 DNA, 48 bases read in frame from base 1. CDR1 KGHSH and CDR2 LQKENI are derived from the germline V gene. What the work shows at the level of the full study, not this receptor alone: Bulk unsorted PBMC profiling prevented conclusive comparison of naive and antigen-experienced compartments. As age increased, observed TCR beta diversity per million T cells dropped in a roughly linear way, and a significant reduction was already evident by age about 36. A strong correlation was found between observed TCR beta diversity and the percentage of naive T cells measured by flow cytometry. Estimates of total diversity from one million sequenced T cells were regarded as lower bounds and underestimates. The CMV infection status of donors was not known, potentially confounding age-related changes in expanded clonotypes. Compared with the aged group, more naive CD4+ T cells, fewer expanded clones and increased TCR diversity were shown by the long-lived group, suggesting age selection.

This chain joins TRBV18 to TRBJ2-3, and 10 junctional nucleotides match TRBD2. The sample was blood. The receptor comes from a man aged 18 to 29 in good health. DNA sequence: TGTGCCAGCTCACCATGGTCTAGCGGGAGCCGGGATACGCAGTATTTT. Protein translation: CASSPWSSGSRDTQYF.